These T cell receptor beta chains were read from a single sample in a study of shared clonotypes between healthy human individuals. Clones were read by immunoSEQ multiplex PCR, and TCRdb kept only the in-frame ones, dropping some. The table lists millions of clones, about 92% of them singletons. Sequencing was carried out using naive CD4+ T cells sorted from blood. All receptors come from a man between 18 and 29 years old in good health. The CDR3 runs from the conserved cysteine through the conserved F or W. The D gene is left open where the match is weak. Part of the rows lack a size; the others show once, few, many or a class for expanded clones.

abundance,v_gene,d_gene,j_gene,CDR3aa,CDR3nt
NA,TRBV6-6,TRBD1,TRBJ2-7,CASSLGQGGYYEQYF,TGTGCCAGCAGTTTAGGACAGGGGGGTTACTACGAGCAGTACTTC
NA,TRBV2,TRBD2,TRBJ2-3,CASSEQAGGADTQYF,TGTGCCAGCAGTGAACAAGCGGGAGGCGCAGATACGCAGTATTTT
NA,TRBV29-1,NA,TRBJ2-7,CSVAAPYSYEQYF,TGCAGCGTTGCGGCTCCCTACTCCTACGAGCAGTACTTC
once,TRBV5-1,NA,TRBJ1-3,CASSLDGRPGNTIYF,TGCGCCAGCAGCTTGGATGGGCGCCCTGGAAACACCATATATTTT
NA,TRBV6-5,TRBD2,TRBJ2-3,CASSRAGGTDTQYF,TGTGCCAGCAGCCGAGCGGGGGGTACAGATACGCAGTATTTT
NA,TRBV25-1,NA,TRBJ1-2,CASSEELGTGGYTF,TGTGCCAGCAGTGAAGAGTTGGGGACCGGTGGCTACACCTTC
NA,TRBV4-1,NA,TRBJ2-1,CASSQEEQYNEQFF,TGCGCCAGCAGCCAAGAGGAACAGTACAATGAGCAGTTCTTC
NA,TRBV5-1,TRBD1,TRBJ2-5,CASSLLTGGQETQYF,TGCGCCAGCAGCTTGCTAACAGGGGGTCAAGAGACCCAGTACTTC
NA,TRBV5-1,TRBD1,TRBJ2-2,CASSPGTAELFF,TGCGCCAGCAGCCCTGGGACAGCCGAGCTGTTTTTT
NA,TRBV10-3,NA,TRBJ1-6,CAISDSVIGNSPLHF,TGTGCCATCAGTGATAGCGTCATCGGAAATTCACCCCTCCACTTT
NA,TRBV7-2,TRBD1,TRBJ2-5,CASSLAPPGTGKAQYF,TGTGCCAGCAGCTTAGCGCCCCCCGGGACAGGGAAGGCCCAGTACTTC
NA,TRBV19,NA,TRBJ2-6,CASRASGANVLTF,TGTGCCAGTAGGGCCTCTGGGGCCAACGTCCTGACTTTC
NA,TRBV5-1,TRBD2,TRBJ2-7,CASSLGSGRIAGGIIGIHEQYF,TGCGCCAGCAGCTTGGGATCTGGGAGAATAGCGGGAGGTATTATTGGTATCCACGAGCAGTACTTC
NA,TRBV9,TRBD2,TRBJ2-1,CASKHVAGGENRSYNEQFF,TGTGCCAGCAAACACGTCGCGGGAGGTGAGAATCGCTCCTACAATGAGCAGTTCTTC
NA,TRBV7-9,NA,TRBJ2-7,CASIKTGTYEQYF,TGTGCCAGCATCAAGACGGGTACCTACGAGCAGTACTTC
once,TRBV6-1,NA,TRBJ1-1,CASSSPRDTEAFF,TGTGCCAGCAGTAGCCCCCGGGACACTGAAGCTTTCTTT
NA,TRBV30,NA,TRBJ2-3,CAWSKGGLVSTDTQYF,TGTGCCTGGAGTAAGGGGGGTCTCGTTAGCACAGATACGCAGTATTTT